The following is a T cell receptor (beta chain) sequence with its context. Its antigen is not identified. Clones were read by immunoSEQ multiplex PCR, and TCRdb kept only the in-frame ones, dropping some. The sample yields 120,000 to 150,000 clones, more than 75% seen once. The sample is drawn from a study of cytomegalovirus exposure and HLA in healthy donors. Study findings and constraints: Usually a TCR sequence was rare, but some public TCRs were found in many donors. Later, an analysis found that TCR clusters from the first cohort tended to co-occur in the 90 to 150 validation repertoires.

The CDR3 sequence is 16 residues long. The germline V gene has CDR1 SGHVS and CDR2 FQNEAQ. Trimming cost V 2 bases and J 5 bases; bases outside gene matches: 11. Sequenced input: PBMCs. This chain links TRBV7-8 with TRBJ2-5; 7 positions agree with TRBD2. This sequence was found in a man aged 18 to 30 in good health and CMV-seropositive. The CDR3 here is CASSLRRDYGMETQYF. In nucleotides, the CDR3 is TGTGCCAGCAGCTTACGCCGGGACTATGGAATGGAGACCCAGTACTTC.